The rows below give T cell receptor beta chains drawn from one sample of a study of T cell responses to AZD1222 COVID-19 vaccine. Clones were read by immunoSEQ multiplex PCR, and TCRdb kept only the in-frame ones, dropping some. The repertoire holds approximately 49,000 clones, approximately 79% seen once, with approximately 22% in the top ten. Sample: peripheral blood, taken on day 0 of MenACWY control vaccination. Every receptor here comes from an adult in good health. CDR3s include the opening cysteine and the closing phenylalanine or tryptophan. Fields, in order: D gene, clone size, J gene, V gene, CDR3 protein, CDR3 DNA. D genes are given only for firm matches. Some rows have no size entry. The others give once, few or many, or a class for an expanded clone.

>TRBD1|-|TRBJ1-1|TRBV5-1
CASSLGQGEAFF
TGCGCCAGCAGCCTAGGACAGGGAGAAGCTTTCTTT
>-|-|TRBJ1-5|TRBV10-3
CAISRDPGSNQPQHF
TGTGCCATCAGCCGGGACCCAGGGAGCAATCAGCCCCAGCATTTT
>-|-|TRBJ2-7|TRBV10-2
CASRRDANYEQYF
TGCGCCAGTCGGAGGGACGCCAACTACGAGCAGTACTTC
>-|-|TRBJ1-1|TRBV3-1/TRBV3-2
CASRRGASNTEAFF
TGTGCCAGCAGGCGGGGGGCGAGCAACACTGAAGCTTTCTTT
>-|-|TRBJ2-3|TRBV6-1
CASSDSAAHF
TGTGCCAGCAGTGATTCGGCAGCCCACTTT
>TRBD1|-|TRBJ2-1|TRBV25-1
CASTRTGTGVDEQFF
TGTGCCAGCACTAGAACCGGGACAGGGGTAGATGAGCAGTTCTTC
>-|-|TRBJ2-2|TRBV5-1
CASSRRPGENTGELFF
TGCGCCAGCAGCCGAAGGCCAGGGGAGAACACCGGGGAGCTGTTTTTT
>TRBD2|-|TRBJ2-1|TRBV7-9
CASSLEAGGLDEQFF
TGTGCCAGCAGCTTAGAAGCGGGAGGACTCGATGAGCAGTTCTTC
>-|-|TRBJ2-1|TRBV9
CASSVDERQGYNEQFF
TGTGCCAGCAGCGTAGACGAGCGGCAAGGCTACAATGAGCAGTTCTTC
>-|-|TRBJ1-2|TRBV28
CASSSRANYGYTF
TGTGCCAGCAGTAGCAGGGCTAACTATGGCTACACCTTC
>-|-|TRBJ1-4|TRBV5-1
CASSLGPTSPTTNEKLFF
TGCGCCAGCAGCTTGGGGCCCACGTCCCCCACAACTAATGAAAAACTGTTTTTT
>-|-|TRBJ2-1|TRBV28
CASSFSGTYNEQFF
TGTGCCAGCAGTTTTTCGGGGACGTACAATGAGCAGTTCTTC
>-|once|TRBJ1-1|TRBV18
CASSPAGDTEAFF
TGTGCCAGCTCACCTGCGGGGGACACTGAAGCTTTCTTT
>TRBD1|-|TRBJ1-1|TRBV11-2
CASSLGQGTEAFF
TGTGCCAGCAGCCTTGGACAGGGGACTGAAGCTTTCTTT
>TRBD1|-|TRBJ2-2|TRBV12-5
CASGLAPPGQGGTGELFF
TGTGCTAGTGGTTTGGCACCACCGGGACAGGGAGGTACCGGGGAGCTGTTTTTT
>-|once|TRBJ1-1|TRBV14
CASSQETDNTEAFF
TGTGCCAGCAGCCAAGAGACAGATAACACTGAAGCTTTCTTT
>TRBD2|-|TRBJ2-3|TRBV7-9
CASSSGTSGTDTQYF
TGTGCCAGCAGCTCCGGGACTAGTGGCACAGATACGCAGTATTTT
>-|-|TRBJ2-2|TRBV5-4
CASSPTGGLNTGELFF
TGTGCCAGCAGCCCGACAGGCGGACTGAACACCGGGGAGCTGTTTTTT